Shown below are 2 T cell receptor beta chains from a single sample sequenced in a study of spatial heterogeneity in lung cancer. Specified time point: blood at routine non-recurrence follow-up after resection. Unsorted whole RNA from tumor, nontumor lung or frozen PBMC underwent sequencing. TCRdb reprocessed the 5' RACE reads via MiXCR and lists one record per CDR3 protein. The sample lists fewer than 60,000 distinct CDR3 sequences, around 7% seen once, with 35% to 45% in the top ten. The material was PBMCs, obtained at follow-up. The receptors here all came from a female donor with early-stage non-small cell lung cancer.

The chain is built from TRBV28 and TRBJ2-5; D is ambiguous. CDR3 size: 13 residues. V shed 6 bases and J shed 2 bases, with 10 bases lying between them. The germline CDR1 and CDR2 sequences are MDHEN and SYDVKM. The CDR3 region is CASRVTFQETQYF. For the CDR3, the DNA is TGTGCCAGCAGGGTGACTTTTCAAGAGACCCAGTACTTC.

The chain couples TRBV6-2 or TRBV6-3 to TRBJ2-1; TRBD2 agrees at 7 bases. V lost 6 bases to trimming and J lost 7 bases; unmatched junction nucleotides: 6. This CDR3 has 13 residues. Germline CDR1 reads MNHEY; CDR2 reads SVGEGT. CDR3 nucleotides: TGTGCCAGCAGATTGACTAGCCTTAATGAGCAGTTCTTC. It is translated as CASRLTSLNEQFF.